This T cell receptor beta chain was retrieved from a study of blood T cell repertoires in COVID-19. Study overall: Sources were T cells, B-cell-depleted T cells, or PBMCs; the material itself was cDNA or gDNA.

CDR3 length: 13 amino acids. With 3 bases clipped from V and 2 bases from J, the junction kept 1 base outside the gene matches. The germline CDR1 and CDR2 sequences are SGHTS and YDEGEE. Per the original methods: Nucleated cell counts were estimated from reference gene primer amplification. Clones were sequenced by immunoSEQ multiplex PCR, and TCRdb holds only the in-frame ones, with some missing. V, J and clone size are those of that table, while D and trimming were read from the DNA. Here the sample spans 200,000 to 300,000 clones, 80% to 90% being singletons. Sequencing used peripheral blood. The sequence was collected from a man between 35 and 55 years old who had recovered from COVID-19. This sequence joins TRBV5-8 and TRBJ1-1; the match to TRBD1 covers 7 bases. Written as DNA, the CDR3 is TGTGCCAGCAGCTGGGACAGAAACACTGAAGCTTTCTTT. Its protein product is CASSWDRNTEAFF.